The 12 T cell receptor beta chains in this list originate from one sample, sequenced in a study of blood T cell repertoires in COVID-19. The data were produced by immunoSEQ multiplex PCR, yet TCRdb's version contains in-frame clones alone and is incomplete. The sample shows about 140,000 clones, around 86% of them seen only once. The specimen sequenced was peripheral blood. The receptors derive from a man aged 50 to 60 with active COVID-19.

The CDR3: CASSHQPRERELFF. The CDR3 DNA follows: TGCGCCAGCAGCCACCAACCCAGGGAACGGGAGCTGTTTTTT. The chain recombines TRBV4-1 with TRBJ2-2, with D possibly being TRBD1 (5 bases). This CDR3 spans 14 amino acids. Trimming stripped 3 bases from V and 9 bases from J, with 14 bases between. Germline V lookup: CDR1 MGHRA, CDR2 YSYEKL.

V is TRBV11-2 and J is TRBJ1-1; no firm D call. In germline, CDR1 is SGHAT, CDR2 FQNNGV. The CDR3 sequence is 14 residues long. Trimming shortened V by 2 bases and J by 5 bases, and 12 bases separated the two germline ends. DNA of the CDR3: TGTGCCAGCAGCTTAACGGCAGGAGGGACTGAAGCTTTCTTT. Protein: CASSLTAGGTEAFF.

The J gene is TRBJ1-5, the V gene TRBV6-6; D is perhaps TRBD1 (6 bases). Trimming removed 6 bases at V and 4 bases at J, with 10 bases between. This CDR3 region has 13 residues. In germline, CDR1 is MNHNY, CDR2 SVGAGI (reference sequence). Here the CDR3 reads CASSQGINQPQHF. DNA of the CDR3: TGTGCCAGCAGCCAGGGGATTAATCAGCCCCAGCATTTT.

The V and J genes are TRBV5-1 and TRBJ2-3, with D possibly being TRBD1 (6 bases). The length of the CDR3 is 13 residues. CDR1 is SGHRS and CDR2 is YFSETQ in the germline V gene. The V end was cut by 7 bases, the J end by 7 bases, with 16 bases between. The CDR3 here is CASSRGGDYTQYF. The CDR3 nucleotides read TGCGCCAGCTCAAGAGGGGGAGACTATACGCAGTATTTT.

This clone was recorded a few times. This sequence joins TRBV7-2 and TRBJ2-3; maybe TRBD1 (5 bases). The CDR3 length is 16 residues. In germline, CDR1 is SGHTA, CDR2 FQGNSA. Trimming removed 1 base from V and 4 bases from J, with 15 bases in between. CDR3 in amino acids: CASSLGLTALPDTQYF. CDR3 in DNA: TGTGCCAGCAGCTTAGGGCTGACAGCCTTACCAGATACGCAGTATTTT.

The V call is TRBV3-1 (or the pseudogene TRBV3-2), the J call TRBJ1-2, with 8 bases identical to TRBD1. V gave up 3 bases and J gave up 2 bases; unmatched junction bases: 8. The CDR3 sequence is 16 residues long. Germline CDR1 and CDR2: LGHDT and YNNKEL (reference sequence). DNA of the CDR3: TGTGCCAGCAGCCACGTACTCCAGGGGGCCAACTATGGCTACACCTTC. Translated, it gives CASSHVLQGANYGYTF.

This sequence joins TRBV2 and TRBJ1-6; 7 positions match TRBD1. The CDR3 sequence is 14 residues long. The V gene's germline CDR1 is SNHLY and CDR2 FYNNEI. V trimming: 3 bases; J trimming: 8 bases; junction bases outside the gene matches: 4. The CDR3 here is CASSEGTAYSPLHF. The DNA of the CDR3 is TGTGCCAGCAGTGAGGGGACAGCATATTCACCCCTCCACTTT.

The chain has TRBV5-5 and TRBJ2-1; D is unclear. Germline CDR1 and CDR2: SGHKS and YYEKEE (reference sequence). Trimming removed 2 bases at V and 10 bases at J, with 10 bases between. The CDR3 is 12 residues long. CDR3: CASSFSAREQFF. CDR3 bases: TGTGCCAGCAGCTTCAGTGCGAGGGAGCAGTTCTTC.

The chain has TRBV5-4 and TRBJ1-1; D is possibly TRBD1 (5 bases). V lost 0 bases and J 11 bases, leaving 11 bases between the germline ends. This CDR3 comprises 12 residues. From germline, CDR1 is SGHNT and CDR2 YYREEE (reference sequence). The CDR3 region has the DNA TGTGCCAGCAGCTTGGAACGCAGGGCGGCTTTCTTT. Protein product: CASSLERRAAFF.

With regard to this clone: Other DNA sequences in this sample translate to the same CDR3. This chain joins TRBV4-1 and TRBJ2-7; TRBD2 agrees at 13 bases. This CDR3 has 17 residues. Germline-derived CDR1 and CDR2 are MGHRA and YSYEKL. The ends lost 3 bases at V and 4 bases at J; junction bases unmatched: 9. The CDR3 region is CASSQSGLAGTPYEQYF. The CDR3 DNA follows: TGCGCCAGCAGCCAGTCGGGACTAGCGGGGACTCCTTACGAGCAGTACTTC.

This clone is a singleton in its sample. V is TRBV10-3 and J is TRBJ1-1, with 8 bases matching TRBD1. This CDR3 has 15 residues. V lost 4 bases to trimming and J lost 1 base; unmatched junction nucleotides: 5. CDR1 is ENHRY and CDR2 is SYGVKD in the germline V gene. The CDR3 spells CAISGKQGANTEAFF. CDR3 bases: TGTGCCATCAGTGGAAAGCAGGGGGCGAACACTGAAGCTTTCTTT.

The CDR3 bases are TGTGCCAGCAGCTTAGCGTTCGGGACAGGGGCGGCCTACGAGCAGTACTTC. Its protein is CASSLAFGTGAAYEQYF. The V gene is TRBV7-8, the J gene TRBJ2-7, with 10 bases that match TRBD1. The CDR3 extends over 17 amino acids. V was clipped by 0 bases and J by 2 bases; unmatched bases: 7. Germline CDR1 SGHVS, CDR2 FQNEAQ.